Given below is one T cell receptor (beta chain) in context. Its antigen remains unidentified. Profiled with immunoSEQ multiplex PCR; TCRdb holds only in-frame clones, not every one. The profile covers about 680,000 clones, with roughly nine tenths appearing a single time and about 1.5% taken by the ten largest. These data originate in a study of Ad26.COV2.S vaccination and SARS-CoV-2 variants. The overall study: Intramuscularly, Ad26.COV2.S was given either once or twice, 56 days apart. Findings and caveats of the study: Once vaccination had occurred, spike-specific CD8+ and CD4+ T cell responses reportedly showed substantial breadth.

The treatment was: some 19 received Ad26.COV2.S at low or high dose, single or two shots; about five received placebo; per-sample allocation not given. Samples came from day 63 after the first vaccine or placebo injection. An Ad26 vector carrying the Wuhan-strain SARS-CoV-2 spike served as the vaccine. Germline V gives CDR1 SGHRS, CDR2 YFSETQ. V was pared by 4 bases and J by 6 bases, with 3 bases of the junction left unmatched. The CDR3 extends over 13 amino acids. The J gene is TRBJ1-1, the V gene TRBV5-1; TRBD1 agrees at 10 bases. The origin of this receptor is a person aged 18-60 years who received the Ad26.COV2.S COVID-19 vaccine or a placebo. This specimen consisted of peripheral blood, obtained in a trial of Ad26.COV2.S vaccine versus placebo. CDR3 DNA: TGCGCCAGCAGCCCAGGACAGGGGGCTGAAGCTTTCTTT. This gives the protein CASSPGQGAEAFF.